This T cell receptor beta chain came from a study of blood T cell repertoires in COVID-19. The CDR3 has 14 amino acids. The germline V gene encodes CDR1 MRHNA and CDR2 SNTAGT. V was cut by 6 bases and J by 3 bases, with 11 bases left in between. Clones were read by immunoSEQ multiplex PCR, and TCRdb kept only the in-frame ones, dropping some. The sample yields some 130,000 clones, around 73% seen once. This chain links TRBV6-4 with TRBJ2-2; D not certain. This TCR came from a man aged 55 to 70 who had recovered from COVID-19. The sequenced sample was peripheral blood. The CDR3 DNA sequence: TGTGCCAGCAGAACCCTAGAGGACACCGGGGAGCTGTTTTTT. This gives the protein CASRTLEDTGELFF.